The sequence of this TCR beta chain was determined in a study of PD-1 blockade in classical Hodgkin lymphoma. Overall study: The study gave patients nivolumab 3 mg/kg intravenously every 2 weeks. Study-level results: CD4+ but not CD8+ TCR diversity rose significantly by C4D1. The diversity seen at baseline in complete responders resembled that of newly diagnosed patients. Nivolumab initiation under 1 year post-ASCT meant exclusion.

A word on this clone: Antigen: not known.

Sample time point: cycle 4 day 1 (C4D1), after less than seven weeks of nivolumab. Every single patient, without exception, relapsed after autologous stem cell transplantation, and brentuximab vedotin exposure varied. Assay used: immunoSEQ multiplex PCR; TCRdb lists only in-frame clones, some missing. The sample lists some 52,000 clones, around nine tenths occurring once. Trimming took 2 bases from V and 5 from J, leaving 6 bases between them. In germline, CDR1 is SGHKS, CDR2 YYEKEE (reference sequence). The length of the CDR3 is 12 residues. The clonotype was recovered from a human donor with classical Hodgkin lymphoma. The chain is built from TRBV5-5 and TRBJ2-3; D remains ambiguous. Source: peripheral blood mononuclear cells (PBMCs), taken before the fourth cycle of nivolumab. As DNA, the CDR3 is TGTGCCAGCAGCTTAAACTTAGATACGCAGTATTTT. Translating gives CASSLNLDTQYF. The full variable domain, rest sourced from reference TRBV5-5 and TRBJ2-3, is DAGVTQSPTHLIKTRGQQVTLRCSPISGHKSVSWYQQVLGQGPQFIFQYYEKEERGRGNFPDRFSARQFPNYSSELNVNALLLGDSALYLCASSLNLDTQYFGPGTRLTVL.